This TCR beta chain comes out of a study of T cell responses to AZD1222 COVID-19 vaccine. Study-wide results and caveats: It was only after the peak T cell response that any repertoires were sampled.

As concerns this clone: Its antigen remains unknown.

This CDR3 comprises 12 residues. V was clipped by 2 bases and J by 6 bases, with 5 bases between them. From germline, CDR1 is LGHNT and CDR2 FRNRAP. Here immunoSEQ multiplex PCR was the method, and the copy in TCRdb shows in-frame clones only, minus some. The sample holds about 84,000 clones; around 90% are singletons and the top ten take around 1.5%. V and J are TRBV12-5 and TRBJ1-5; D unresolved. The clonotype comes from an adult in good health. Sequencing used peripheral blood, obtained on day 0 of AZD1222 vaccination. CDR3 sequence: CASGLTVQPQHF. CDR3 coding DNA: TGTGCTAGTGGTTTGACAGTTCAGCCCCAGCATTTT.